Given below is one TCR beta chain in context. Its target is not known. The CDR3 spans 16 residues. The V gene's germline CDR1 is DFQATT and CDR2 SNEGSKA (reference sequence). Trimming shortened V by 3 bases and J by 8 bases, and 24 bases separated the two germline ends. Sequenced by immunoSEQ multiplex PCR; TCRdb stores in-frame clones only, minus some. The sample yields some 150,000 clones, approximately 90% seen once. This entry is derived from a study of T cell responses to AZD1222 COVID-19 vaccine. General observations from the study: Rises in breadth and depth of Spike-specific TCRs came after two AZD1222 doses. Reportedly, close to half of spike-specific TCRs are directed against unmutated variant regions.

This chain joins TRBV20-1 and TRBJ2-3; D is tentatively TRBD1 or TRBD2 (5 bases each). This sequence originates from an adult who had recovered from COVID-19. Source: peripheral blood, taken after recovery from COVID-19. CDR3 sequence (DNA): TGCAGTGCTAGTCCGGGGATCGCGACCAGGGAACGTACGCAGTATTTT. Amino acids: CSASPGIATRERTQYF.